The next 2 T cell receptor beta chains were all read from a single sample in a study of circulating and synovial CD4+ cells in juvenile arthritis. The table came from immunoSEQ multiplex PCR; TCRdb's copy has only in-frame clones and leaves some out. The table has several thousand clones, about four fifths seen once. Material for sequencing was CD4+ T cells from synovial fluid. Every receptor here comes from a human donor with juvenile idiopathic arthritis.

J is TRBJ2-5 and V is TRBV5-4, with a possible D match to TRBD2 (5 bases). V lost 4 bases and J 1 base, leaving 8 bases between the germline ends. This CDR3 comprises 13 residues. Germline V gives CDR1 SGHNT, CDR2 YYREEE (reference sequence). CDR3 sequence reads: CASSEGAQETQYF. As DNA, the CDR3 is TGTGCCAGCAGCGAGGGAGCCCAAGAGACCCAGTACTTC.

The V call is TRBV4-2, the J call TRBJ2-7; D is possibly TRBD1 (5 bases). Trimming took off 0 bases at V and 2 bases at J, with 17 bases between the two ends. The CDR3 is made up of 17 amino acids. Per germline, CDR1 LGHNA and CDR2 YNFKEQ. The CDR3 reads CASSQEVFGQGTYEQYF. CDR3 DNA sequence: TGTGCCAGCAGCCAAGAAGTATTTGGGCAGGGAACCTACGAGCAGTACTTC.